This is a list of T cell receptor beta chains from one sample in a study of blood T cells in healthy people across ages. Via MiXCR, TCRdb re-called the 5' RACE reads, giving one row per CDR3 protein. The data show hundreds of thousands of distinct CDR3 sequences, 45% to 55% seen once. The sequencing input was blood. The receptors come from a man of 80 years or more in good health. CDR3s include the opening cysteine and the closing phenylalanine or tryptophan. The D gene is left open where the match is weak. The size of a clone is reported for some rows only, either as once, few or many, or as a class for expanded clones.

j_call clone_size v_call d_call cdr3_aa cdr3_nt
TRBJ2-1 NA TRBV20-1 NA CSASNSAPQRNEQFF TGCAGTGCTTCTAATTCAGCCCCTCAGAGGAATGAGCAGTTCTTC
TRBJ1-2 NA TRBV10-3 NA CAISEPNISGGYGYTF TGTGCCATCAGTGAGCCCAATATCTCAGGTGGATATGGCTACACCTTC
TRBJ2-1 NA TRBV20-1 NA CSAPPGRGSYNEQFF TGCAGTGCCCCACCGGGACGGGGATCCTACAATGAGCAGTTCTTC
TRBJ2-1 NA TRBV15 NA CATSRSYNEQFF TGTGCCACCAGCAGAAGTTACAATGAGCAGTTCTTC
TRBJ2-3 NA TRBV20-1 TRBD1 CSAERQGWGTDTQYF TGCAGTGCTGAACGACAGGGTTGGGGCACAGATACGCAGTATTTT
TRBJ1-1 NA TRBV7-9 NA CASSLSLGDTEAFF TGCGCCAGCAGCTTATCCCTGGGGGACACTGAAGCTTTCTTT
TRBJ2-1 NA TRBV29-1 NA CSVGQNNEQFF TGCAGCGTTGGACAGAACAATGAGCAGTTCTTC
TRBJ2-3 NA TRBV15 NA CATSRGGTTDTQYF TGTGCCACCAGCAGAGGCGGGACAACAGATACGCAGTATTTT
TRBJ2-1 NA TRBV2 NA CASSVQGLSYNEQFF TGTGCCAGCAGTGTACAGGGCCTCTCCTACAATGAGCAGTTCTTC
TRBJ2-1 many TRBV20-1 TRBD2 CSARAGTSGRASVDEQFF TGCAGTGCTAGAGCCGGGACTAGCGGGAGGGCCTCTGTAGATGAGCAGTTCTTC
TRBJ2-7 few TRBV20-1 NA CSARPSGGYEQYF TGCAGTGCTAGACCTAGTGGTGGCTACGAGCAGTACTTC
TRBJ2-5 few TRBV10-3 NA CAISESSLETQYF TGTGCCATCAGTGAGTCGTCTCTGGAGACCCAGTACTTC
TRBJ2-3 few TRBV6-2/TRBV6-3 NA CASSYSLGQSADTQYF TGTGCCAGCAGTTACTCGCTGGGCCAGTCGGCAGATACGCAGTATTTT
TRBJ1-5 NA TRBV7-9 NA CASSLYREEPQHF TGTGCCAGCAGCTTATATAGGGAGGAGCCCCAGCATTTT
TRBJ2-7 NA TRBV7-8 NA CASSSRWGFGEQYF TGTGCCAGCAGCTCCCGATGGGGGTTTGGCGAGCAGTACTTC
TRBJ1-2 NA TRBV19 TRBD1 CASSITGQGAHRGYTF TGTGCCAGTAGTATAACGGGACAGGGGGCCCATCGGGGCTACACCTTC
TRBJ1-4 NA TRBV27 NA CASSPTWGEEKLFF TGTGCCAGCAGCCCCACTTGGGGGGAAGAAAAACTGTTTTTT
TRBJ2-1 NA TRBV3-1 TRBD2 CASRLAASGGMGEQFF TGTGCCAGCAGACTAGCGGCTAGCGGGGGAATGGGTGAGCAGTTCTTC
TRBJ2-5 NA TRBV12-3/TRBV12-4 TRBD2 CASSRRGPAGEGEQYF TGTGCCAGCAGTCGGAGGGGTCCAGCGGGAGAAGGTGAGCAGTACTTC
TRBJ1-4 few TRBV20-1 NA CSARGQGTNEKLFF TGCAGTGCTAGAGGCCAGGGGACTAATGAAAAACTGTTTTTT
TRBJ2-7 NA TRBV7-8 TRBD1 CASSLAGTGPSSYEQYF TGTGCCAGCAGCTTAGCTGGGACAGGGCCGAGCTCCTACGAGCAGTACTTC
TRBJ1-6 NA TRBV4-1 TRBD1 CASSQPGTASPLHF TGCGCCAGCAGCCAGCCCGGGACAGCTTCACCCCTCCACTTT
TRBJ2-2 NA TRBV7-7 NA CASSRGQNTGELFF TGTGCTAGCAGCCGGGGGCAGAACACCGGGGAGCTGTTTTTT
TRBJ1-2 NA TRBV4-3 NA CASSLTGSSHGYTF TGCGCCAGCAGCCTAACAGGGTCCAGCCATGGCTACACCTTC
TRBJ2-5 NA TRBV7-2 NA CASGGRQETQYF TGTGCCAGTGGGGGGCGGCAAGAGACCCAGTACTTC
TRBJ2-1 NA TRBV4-1 NA CASSQEGGRPFLEQFF TGCGCCAGCAGCCAAGAGGGGGGCCGCCCTTTCCTTGAGCAGTTCTTC
TRBJ2-1 few TRBV20-1 NA CSARDRPVSYNEQFF TGCAGTGCTAGAGATCGCCCAGTATCCTACAATGAGCAGTTCTTC
TRBJ2-3 NA TRBV7-6 TRBD2 CASSEQHGTSGSTDTQYF TGTGCCAGCAGCGAACAACACGGGACTAGCGGGAGTACAGATACGCAGTATTTT
TRBJ2-7 NA TRBV7-9 TRBD1 CASSLDRFYEQYF TGTGCCAGCAGCCTGGACAGGTTCTACGAGCAGTACTTC
TRBJ2-5 NA TRBV5-6 TRBD2 CASSLGGLAGYQETQYF TGTGCCAGCAGCTTGGGGGGACTAGCGGGATACCAAGAGACCCAGTACTTC
TRBJ2-3 NA TRBV5-1 NA CASSVPGGNTDTQYF TGCGCCAGCAGCGTTCCTGGGGGTAACACAGATACGCAGTATTTT
TRBJ2-1 NA TRBV4-3 NA CASSKTGPDEQFF TGCGCCAGCAGCAAGACTGGCCCCGATGAGCAGTTCTTC
TRBJ2-1 NA TRBV6-5 NA CASTGLGTINYNEQFF TGTGCCAGCACTGGGTTAGGGACGATAAACTACAATGAGCAGTTCTTT
TRBJ2-5 NA TRBV27 NA CASSLTGAGETQYF TGTGCCAGCAGTTTAACGGGGGCTGGTGAGACCCAGTACTTC
TRBJ1-1 few TRBV3-1 NA CASSQERQAAEAFF TGTGCCAGCAGCCAAGAGAGACAGGCGGCTGAAGCTTTCTTT
TRBJ2-1 many TRBV6-5 TRBD2 CASSYSGRGGDYNEQFF TGTGCCAGCAGTTACTCGGGGCGCGGGGGGGACTACAATGAGCAGTTCTTC
TRBJ1-1 NA TRBV10-1 TRBD1 CASSDSRDRGLDEAFF TGCGCCAGCAGTGATTCACGGGACAGGGGGCTGGATGAAGCTTTCTTT
TRBJ1-1 NA TRBV4-3 NA CASSQVAGLQNTEAFF TGCGCCAGCAGCCAAGTGGCCGGTCTTCAGAACACTGAAGCTTTCTTT
TRBJ2-3 NA TRBV5-4 TRBD2 CASSHRTSGSTDTQYF TGTGCCAGCAGCCACCGGACTAGCGGGAGCACAGATACGCAGTATTTT
TRBJ2-1 NA TRBV2 TRBD1 CASRADRGLTNEQFF TGTGCCAGCAGGGCCGACAGGGGACTCACCAATGAGCAGTTCTTC
TRBJ2-3 NA TRBV3-1 NA CASSQGRTGTDTQYF TGTGCCAGCAGCCAAGGTCGCACAGGCACAGATACGCAGTATTTT
TRBJ2-4 NA TRBV30 NA CAWTLGTGLMDIQYF TGTGCCTGGACCCTCGGGACGGGGTTGATGGACATTCAGTACTTC
TRBJ1-1 NA TRBV29-1 NA CSVLEVEDTEAFF TGCAGCGTTCTGGAAGTTGAGGACACTGAAGCTTTCTTT
TRBJ2-5 NA TRBV4-3 TRBD2 CASSRDRGIVGLARSEQYF TGCGCCAGCAGCCGAGATAGGGGTATTGTGGGACTAGCGCGTTCTGAGCAGTACTTC